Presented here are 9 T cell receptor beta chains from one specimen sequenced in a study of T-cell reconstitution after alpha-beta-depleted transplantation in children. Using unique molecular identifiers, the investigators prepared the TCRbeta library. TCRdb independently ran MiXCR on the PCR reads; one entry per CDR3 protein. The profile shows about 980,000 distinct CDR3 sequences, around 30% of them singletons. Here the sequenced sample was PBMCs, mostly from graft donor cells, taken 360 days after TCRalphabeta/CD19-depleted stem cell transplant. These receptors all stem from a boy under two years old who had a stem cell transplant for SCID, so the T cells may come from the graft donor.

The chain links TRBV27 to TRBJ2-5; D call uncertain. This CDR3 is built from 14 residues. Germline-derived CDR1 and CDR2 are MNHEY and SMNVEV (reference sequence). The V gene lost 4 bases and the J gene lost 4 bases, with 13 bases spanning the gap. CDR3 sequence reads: CASSSNGVRETQYF. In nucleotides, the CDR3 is TGTGCCAGCAGTTCCAACGGTGTGAGAGAGACCCAGTACTTC.

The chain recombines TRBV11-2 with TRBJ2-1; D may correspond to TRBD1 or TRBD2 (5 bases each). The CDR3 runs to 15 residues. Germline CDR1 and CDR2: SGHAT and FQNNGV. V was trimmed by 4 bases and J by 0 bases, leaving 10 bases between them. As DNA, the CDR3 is TGTGCCAGCAGCTACCTGAGGGGCTCCTACAATGAGCAGTTCTTC. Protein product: CASSYLRGSYNEQFF.

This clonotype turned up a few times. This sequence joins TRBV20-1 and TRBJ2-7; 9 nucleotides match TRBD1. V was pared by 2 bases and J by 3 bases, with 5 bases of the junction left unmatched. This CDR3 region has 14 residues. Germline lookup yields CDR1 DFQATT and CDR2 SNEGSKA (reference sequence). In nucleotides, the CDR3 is TGCAGTGCTAGAACCGGGACAGGGTTCTACGAGCAGTACTTC. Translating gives CSARTGTGFYEQYF.

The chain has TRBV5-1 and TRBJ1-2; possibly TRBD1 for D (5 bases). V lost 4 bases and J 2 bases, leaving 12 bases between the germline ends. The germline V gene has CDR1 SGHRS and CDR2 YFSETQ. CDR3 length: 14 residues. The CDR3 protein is CASSPGWGNYGYTF. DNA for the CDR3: TGCGCCAGCAGCCCGGGTTGGGGCAACTATGGCTACACCTTC.

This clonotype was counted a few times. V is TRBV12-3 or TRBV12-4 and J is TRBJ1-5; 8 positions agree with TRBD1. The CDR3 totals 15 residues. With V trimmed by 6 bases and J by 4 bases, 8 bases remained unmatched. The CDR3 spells CASSLRGPNNQPQHF. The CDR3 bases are TGTGCCAGCAGCCTCAGGGGGCCCAATAATCAGCCCCAGCATTTT.

In DNA form, the CDR3 reads TGCAGTGCTAGAAACCCACAACAGGGGGCCTACGAGCAGTACTTC. Protein product: CSARNPQQGAYEQYF. This rearrangement joins TRBV20-1 to TRBJ2-7; TRBD1 aligns across 8 bases. The CDR3 totals 15 residues. Germline CDR1 DFQATT, CDR2 SNEGSKA (reference sequence). Losses at the gene ends were 2 bases for V and 2 bases for J; bases not matched to a gene: 8.

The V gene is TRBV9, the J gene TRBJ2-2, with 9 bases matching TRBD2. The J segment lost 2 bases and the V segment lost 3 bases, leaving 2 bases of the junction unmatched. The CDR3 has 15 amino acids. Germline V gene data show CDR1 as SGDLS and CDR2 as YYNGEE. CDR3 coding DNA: TGTGCCAGCAGCGGACTAGCGGCTAACACCGGGGAGCTGTTTTTT. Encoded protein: CASSGLAANTGELFF.

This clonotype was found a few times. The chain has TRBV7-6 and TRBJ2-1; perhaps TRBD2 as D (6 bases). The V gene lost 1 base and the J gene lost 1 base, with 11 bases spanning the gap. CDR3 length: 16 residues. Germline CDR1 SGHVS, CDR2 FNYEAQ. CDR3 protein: CASSLVGGKSYNEQFF. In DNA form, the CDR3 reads TGTGCCAGCAGCTTAGTGGGGGGAAAATCCTACAATGAGCAGTTCTTC.

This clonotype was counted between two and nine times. CDR3: CSARGAGVNYNEQFF. The CDR3, as DNA: TGCAGTGCTAGAGGGGCGGGGGTCAACTACAATGAGCAGTTCTTC. The chain employs TRBV20-1 and TRBJ2-1, with TRBD2 matching 7 bases. Germline V gene sequence: CDR1 DFQATT, CDR2 SNEGSKA (reference sequence). After removal of 1 base from V and 3 bases from J, the junction contained 6 bases not matched to a gene. CDR3 size: 15 residues.